What follows is one T cell receptor beta chain and its context. Its target is not known. One entry per CDR3 protein, called by TCRdb with MiXCR from the 5' RACE reads. The data show tens of thousands of distinct CDR3 sequences, around 12% seen once. This entry comes from a study of early T cells in non-severe SARS-CoV-2 infection. Notes on the study in general: Sequences matched to VDJdb favored anti-spike CD8 responses, while private and CD4 specificities were missed.

V was clipped by 0 bases and J by 5 bases, with 9 bases between them. CDR1 and CDR2 from the germline V gene are SGHRS and YFSETQ. The CDR3 extends over 13 amino acids. The chain recombines TRBV5-1 with TRBJ2-7; the D is unclear. Sequenced material: whole blood. The clonotype comes from an adult who was a healthcare worker with PCR-confirmed SARS-CoV-2 infection or an uninfected control (not recorded which). CDR3 bases: TGCGCCAGCAGCTTGGTTTCCGTTGACGAGCAGTACTTC. Amino acids: CASSLVSVDEQYF. Combining the CDR3 with reference TRBV5-1 and TRBJ2-7 gives the whole variable domain KAGVTQTPRYLIKTRGQQVTLSCSPISGHRSVSWYQQTPGQGLQFLFEYFSETQRNKGNFPGRFSGRQFSNSRSEMNVSTLELGDSALYLCASSLVSVDEQYFGPGTRLTVT.